The 10 T cell receptor beta chains below come from one sample, sequenced in a study of shared clonotypes between healthy human individuals (dated by TCRdb to 2020 to 2022). The library was generated by the immunoSEQ multiplex PCR assay. What TCRdb holds here is the immuneACCESS table cut down to in-frame rearrangements. Part of the clones is not present; checked against another copy, under half of the missing clones reflect an unresolved V gene, and the others are unexplained. Recorded for this sample are 2 million to 2.5 million clones; 90% to 95% of them occurred a single time. The ten largest clones add up to roughly 0.13% of the sample. Sequencing was performed on naive CD4+ T cells sorted from blood. The cell subset or site label here, explained by the study, means: CD45RA+ positively selected. The receptors come from a man younger than 35 in good health.

Note on this clone: A much larger clone lies a single base off, so this may be a read error. This sequence joins TRBV20-1 and TRBJ2-3, with D unresolved. The V end lost 3 bases, the J end lost 4 bases, and 5 bases lay between the germline ends. The germline gives CDR1 DFQATT, CDR2 SNEGSKA (reference sequence). The CDR3 is made up of 11 amino acids. CDR3 DNA: TGCAGTGCTAGTTTCGCAGATACGCAGTATTTT. Translation gives CSASFADTQYF.

V is TRBV5-1 and J is TRBJ2-1; 8 bases match TRBD1. CDR3 length: 15 residues. Germline CDR1 and CDR2: SGHRS and YFSETQ. J lost 4 bases, V lost 4 bases, and 7 bases had no gene match. The CDR3 DNA reads as TGCGCCAGCAGCGACAGGGGATTTGAGTACAATGAGCAGTTCTTC. This codes for CASSDRGFEYNEQFF.

On this clone itself: A much larger clone differs from this one at a single base, so this may be a read error. J is TRBJ1-1 and V is TRBV10-3; maybe TRBD1 (6 bases). The germline gives CDR1 ENHRY, CDR2 SYGVKD. Trimming cost V 4 bases and J 1 base, with 13 bases left between them. The CDR3 totals 15 residues. CDR3 bases: TGTGCCATCAGTGGGCTGGGGGCAGGGAACACTGAAGCTTTCTTT. The encoded protein is CAISGLGAGNTEAFF.

The chain links TRBV18 to TRBJ2-7, with D hard to call. V dropped 0 bases and J dropped 3 bases, with 9 bases sitting between them. Germline CDR1 and CDR2: KGHSH and LQKENI. This CDR3 is built from 14 residues. The CDR3 reads CASSPPAWDYEQYF. Here the CDR3 DNA reads TGTGCCAGCTCACCACCGGCATGGGACTACGAGCAGTACTTC.

The chain links TRBV5-1 to TRBJ2-3; no reliable D call. CDR3 length equals 14 residues. V was cut by 0 bases and J by 5 bases, with 10 bases left in between. CDR1 and CDR2 from the germline V gene are SGHRS and YFSETQ. CDR3 in DNA: TGCGCCAGCAGCTTGGCCCTAACCGGAGATACGCAGTATTTT. Translation gives CASSLALTGDTQYF.

This clone was recorded only once. The CDR3 sequence: CASSYSFISTDTQYF. DNA of the CDR3: TGCGCCAGCAGCTATTCCTTCATAAGCACAGATACGCAGTATTTT. This sequence joins TRBV5-1 and TRBJ2-3; D uncertain. The germline V gene has CDR1 SGHRS and CDR2 YFSETQ. The CDR3 consists of 15 residues. The V end was cut by 3 bases, the J end by 0 bases, with 11 bases between.

The chain couples TRBV11-2 to TRBJ2-7; D tentatively reads TRBD1 or TRBD2 (5 bases each). In germline, CDR1 is SGHAT, CDR2 FQNNGV. The CDR3 contains 14 residues. Trimming cost V 3 bases and J 6 bases, with 15 bases left between them. The CDR3 sequence: CASSLTIGAGEQYF. The CDR3, as DNA: TGTGCCAGCAGCTTGACTATTGGGGCGGGCGAGCAGTACTTC.

V usage is TRBV6-6 and J usage is TRBJ1-1; 9 bases map to TRBD1. J was trimmed by 6 bases and V by 2 bases; bases with no gene match: 4. Germline loops: CDR1 MNHNY, CDR2 SVGAGI (reference sequence). The CDR3 runs to 14 residues. The CDR3 DNA reads as TGTGCCAGCAGTTACGGACAGGGGACTTCTGAAGCTTTCTTT. It yields the protein CASSYGQGTSEAFF.

The CDR3: CASSLEWLGATDTQYF. CDR3 DNA sequence: TGCGCCAGCAGCTTGGAGTGGTTGGGGGCCACAGATACGCAGTATTTT. J is TRBJ2-3 and V is TRBV5-1; D might be TRBD1 (6 bases). The germline V and J ends were trimmed by 0 bases and 2 bases, with 13 bases remaining between them. This CDR3 is built from 16 residues. From germline, CDR1 is SGHRS and CDR2 YFSETQ. The full variable domain, in which reference TRBV5-1 and TRBJ2-3 provide the parts outside the CDR3, is KAGVTQTPRYLIKTRGQQVTLSCSPISGHRSVSWYQQTPGQGLQFLFEYFSETQRNKGNFPGRFSGRQFSNSRSEMNVSTLELGDSALYLCASSLEWLGATDTQYFGPGTRLTVL.

Worth noting for this clone: Different DNA sequences within this sample yield the same CDR3. This chain links TRBV20-1 with TRBJ1-1; TRBD1 is a possible D gene (5 bases). CDR3 size: 11 residues. V lost 5 bases and J lost 5, with 9 bases in between. Per the germline V gene, CDR1 is DFQATT and CDR2 is SNEGSKA (reference sequence). In DNA form, the CDR3 reads TGCAGTGCTTCCCAGGGAACTGAAGCTTTCTTT. Translated: CSASQGTEAFF.